Listed here are 7 T cell receptor beta chains from one sample, sequenced in a study of T cells in Graves' hyperthyroidism and ophthalmopathy. Authors of the study amplified TCR beta CDR3 regions from RNA transcripts. A set of HTBI primers served as the primers for a first-round RT-PCR of the TCR CDR3. TCRdb passed the multiplex PCR reads through MiXCR, listing each CDR3 protein once. The data hold 300,000 or so distinct CDR3 sequences, with roughly a fifth observed a single time. The sequenced material came from blood. The receptors originated from a woman aged 45-60 years with Graves' hyperthyroidism.

This clonotype came up many times. The chain couples TRBV12-3 or TRBV12-4 to TRBJ2-1; D is tentatively TRBD1 or TRBD2 (5 bases each). CDR3 length equals 16 residues. Trimming took off 2 bases at V and 7 bases at J, with 18 bases between the two ends. The CDR3 bases are TGTGCCAGCAGTTTACGGGGCGTCAGGGTAGGAAATGAGCAGTTCTTC. The encoded protein is CASSLRGVRVGNEQFF.

This clonotype was seen ten or more times. The rearrangement uses TRBV28 and TRBJ2-3; possibly TRBD2 for D (6 bases). Trimming removed 5 bases at V and 7 bases at J, with 16 bases between. Per the germline V gene, CDR1 is MDHEN and CDR2 is SYDVKM. The CDR3 covers 14 residues. CDR3 nucleotides: TGTGCCAGCAGTCTACAGACTAGTCATCATACGCAGTATTTT. This gives the protein CASSLQTSHHTQYF.

This clonotype was counted between two and nine times. The rearrangement uses TRBV9 and TRBJ1-1; unclear D gene. Germline CDR1 SGDLS, CDR2 YYNGEE. Trimming shortened V by 2 bases and J by 2 bases, and 10 bases separated the two germline ends. This CDR3 is 14 amino acids long. The CDR3 sequence: CASSVSQSNTEAFF. DNA of the CDR3: TGTGCCAGCAGCGTTTCCCAGAGTAACACTGAAGCTTTCTTT.

This rearrangement joins TRBV4-2 to TRBJ2-1, with D uncertain. V lost 1 base and J 0 bases, leaving 22 bases between the germline ends. Germline CDR1 and CDR2: LGHNA and YNFKEQ. CDR3 size: 20 residues. The CDR3 reads CASSQALLAPRRLSYNEQFF. In DNA form, the CDR3 reads TGTGCCAGCAGCCAAGCGCTTTTAGCTCCCAGGCGACTCTCCTACAATGAGCAGTTCTTC.

The chain uses TRBV27 and TRBJ1-1; 11 nucleotides agree with TRBD1. This CDR3 contains 16 residues. The J segment lost 4 bases and the V segment lost 5 bases, leaving 9 bases of the junction unmatched. Germline CDR1 reads MNHEY; CDR2 reads SMNVEV (reference sequence). CDR3 loop: CASSLWTGGLATEAFF. The CDR3 DNA is TGTGCCAGCAGTCTATGGACAGGGGGCTTGGCCACTGAAGCTTTCTTT.

This chain uses TRBV29-1 with TRBJ2-3; 11 nucleotides align to TRBD2. After removal of 7 bases from V and 1 base from J, the junction contained 7 bases not matched to a gene. Per the germline V gene, CDR1 is SQVTM and CDR2 is ANQGSEA. The CDR3 sequence is 15 residues long. CDR3 loop: CSDAGLAGGTDTQYF. CDR3 in DNA: TGCAGCGACGCAGGACTAGCGGGCGGCACAGATACGCAGTATTTT.

This clonotype was seen many times. J is TRBJ2-2 and V is TRBV6-1; the match to TRBD1 covers 9 bases. After removal of 6 bases from V and 0 bases from J, the junction contained 5 bases not matched to a gene. The CDR3 contains 16 residues. CDR1 and CDR2 from the germline V gene are MNHNS and SASEGT. The CDR3 DNA follows: TGTGCCAGCAGAAAACAGGGGGCTGCGAACACCGGGGAGCTGTTTTTT. Its translation: CASRKQGAANTGELFF.